These 18 T cell receptor beta chains came from one sample sequenced in a study of T-cell reconstitution after alpha-beta-depleted transplantation in children. Researchers prepared the TCRbeta library using unique molecular identifiers, the study reports. TCRdb reanalysed the PCR reads using MiXCR and keeps one entry per CDR3 protein. The sample holds over 70,000 distinct CDR3 sequences; 9% to 15% are singletons and the top ten take 14%. The specimen was PBMCs from the stem cell graft donor, collected from the stem cell graft. These receptors came from a human donor who donated a stem cell graft to a child with inherited bone marrow failure.

CDR3 loop: CASSQFEGFQETQYF. The CDR3 coding sequence is TGTGCCAGCAGCCAATTTGAAGGGTTCCAAGAGACCCAGTACTTC. The rearrangement joins TRBV7-2 to TRBJ2-5; unclear D gene. CDR3 length: 15 amino acids. In germline, CDR1 is SGHTA, CDR2 FQGNSA. The V gene lost 5 bases and the J gene lost 1 base, with 14 bases spanning the gap. Full variable domain (outside the CDR3, taken from reference TRBV7-2 and TRBJ2-5): GAGVSQSPSNKVTEKGKDVELRCDPISGHTALYWYRQSLGQGLEFLIYFQGNSAPDKSGLPSDRFSAERTGGSVSTLTIQRTQQEDSAVYLCASSQFEGFQETQYFGPGTRLLVL.

This clonotype appeared many times. The chain links TRBV5-1 to TRBJ2-7; the D is unclear. This CDR3 has 13 residues. The V gene's germline CDR1 is SGHRS and CDR2 YFSETQ. V dropped 2 bases and J dropped 2 bases, with 8 bases sitting between them. CDR3 protein: CASSFGYPYEQYF. In nucleotides, the CDR3 is TGCGCCAGCAGCTTCGGGTATCCCTACGAGCAGTACTTC. The whole variable domain, filled in from reference TRBV5-1 and TRBJ2-7, reads KAGVTQTPRYLIKTRGQQVTLSCSPISGHRSVSWYQQTPGQGLQFLFEYFSETQRNKGNFPGRFSGRQFSNSRSEMNVSTLELGDSALYLCASSFGYPYEQYFGPGTRLTVT.

There are many counts of this clonotype. V usage is TRBV5-1 and J usage is TRBJ2-5; D not resolved. Germline loops: CDR1 SGHRS, CDR2 YFSETQ. Deletions cut 3 bases from V and 4 bases from J, with 7 bases between. This CDR3 region has 12 residues. For the CDR3, the DNA is TGCGCCAGCAGCTCCGGGCTAGAGACCCAGTACTTC. This encodes CASSSGLETQYF.

This clonotype was counted only a few times. V is TRBV6-1 and J is TRBJ2-1; 10 nucleotides match TRBD2. Unmatched junction bases numbered 7, after V lost 5 bases and J lost 3 bases. The CDR3 totals 16 residues. The germline gives CDR1 MNHNS, CDR2 SASEGT. DNA for the CDR3: TGTGCCAGCAGTCTTAGCGGGGGGCCTTTCTACAATGAGCAGTTCTTC. Its protein product is CASSLSGGPFYNEQFF.

This chain links TRBV28 with TRBJ2-7; the D is unclear. This CDR3 region has 14 residues. V gave up 3 bases and J gave up 2 bases, with 11 bases separating them. Germline V gives CDR1 MDHEN, CDR2 SYDVKM. CDR3 loop: CASSFGQIPYEQYF. The DNA of the CDR3 is TGTGCCAGCAGTTTTGGGCAGATCCCCTACGAGCAGTACTTC.

In this sample, this clonotype turned up many times. The rearrangement uses TRBV4-1 and TRBJ2-5, with 7 bases fitting TRBD1. Germline assignment: CDR1 MGHRA and CDR2 YSYEKL. J lost 5 bases, V lost 2 bases, and 11 bases had no gene match. The CDR3 has 16 amino acids. The CDR3 coding sequence is TGCGCCAGCAGCCAACCTACACAGGGGAGTCGGGAGACCCAGTACTTC. Translation: CASSQPTQGSRETQYF.

Only a few counts were recorded for this clonotype. V gene TRBV5-1 combines with J gene TRBJ2-7; 8 bases agree with TRBD1. Losses at the gene ends were 3 bases for V and 4 bases for J; bases not matched to a gene: 9. CDR3 size: 15 residues. CDR1 and CDR2 (germline): SGHRS, YFSETQ. In nucleotides, the CDR3 is TGCGCCAGCAGCTGGGGTGGGGGACAGGAGTACGAGCAGTACTTC. Translating gives CASSWGGGQEYEQYF.

This clonotype appeared many times. This rearrangement joins TRBV5-1 to TRBJ1-6; 7 nucleotides align to TRBD1. Trimming cost V 4 bases and J 9 bases; bases outside gene matches: 10. This CDR3 has 15 amino acids. Germline V gene lookup returns CDR1 SGHRS and CDR2 YFSETQ. Here the CDR3 DNA reads TGCGCCAGCAGCGGACAGGACGGGGATGTTTCACCCCTCCACTTT. This gives the protein CASSGQDGDVSPLHF.

Ten or more counts support this clonotype. V gene TRBV5-1 combines with J gene TRBJ2-3, with D uncertain. The germline V and J ends were trimmed by 4 bases and 5 bases, with 8 bases remaining between them. The CDR3 consists of 12 residues. Germline CDR1 reads SGHRS; CDR2 reads YFSETQ. The CDR3 bases are TGCGCCAGCAGCCCGGGCTTAGATACGCAGTATTTT. Its protein is CASSPGLDTQYF.

J is TRBJ2-7 and V is TRBV4-3; TRBD1 aligns across 9 bases. This CDR3 is built from 15 residues. CDR1 LGHNA and CDR2 YSLEER come from the germline V gene. V was clipped by 4 bases and J by 6 bases; unmatched bases: 10. CDR3 in amino acids: CASSPHAGTGFEQYF. CDR3 DNA sequence: TGCGCCAGCAGCCCCCACGCCGGGACAGGGTTCGAGCAGTACTTC.

This clonotype is labeled as medium-sized. DNA of the CDR3: TGTGCCAGCAGTTACTCGGGGACAGGGGGTAAAGCTTTCTTT. The encoded protein is CASSYSGTGGKAFF. The V and J genes are TRBV6-2 or TRBV6-3 and TRBJ1-1, with 11 bases fitting TRBD1. V trimming: 0 bases; J trimming: 9 bases; junction bases outside the gene matches: 3. The length of the CDR3 is 14 residues. Germline assignment: CDR1 MNHEY and CDR2 SVGEGT.

This clonotype was recorded many times. The V call is TRBV29-1, the J call TRBJ2-3; the D gene is possibly TRBD2 (6 bases). With 7 bases removed from V and 6 bases from J, the gap between germline ends came to 17 bases. The CDR3 sequence is 13 residues long. CDR1 is SQVTM, CDR2 ANQGSEA, per germline. CDR3 bases: TGCAGCGCACTCGGGAGTAGAGGGGATACGCAGTATTTT. This sequence encodes CSALGSRGDTQYF.

This clonotype was seen repeatedly, ten times or more. The chain joins TRBV7-9 to TRBJ2-7; D is possibly TRBD1 (5 bases). CDR1 is SEHNR, CDR2 FQNEAQ, per germline (reference sequence). Trimming pared 4 bases from V and 5 bases from J, leaving 18 bases between. The CDR3 length is 15 residues. CDR3 region: CASSSFFGQSHEQYF. The CDR3 DNA reads TGTGCCAGCAGCTCCTTTTTTGGACAAAGCCACGAGCAGTACTTC.

This clonotype was picked up many times. This chain uses TRBV24-1 with TRBJ2-5; D not certain. Germline-derived CDR1 and CDR2 are KGHDR and SFDVKD. Trimming pared 1 base from V and 1 base from J, leaving 0 bases between. The CDR3 runs 12 residues. CDR3 residues: CATSDFQETQYF. The CDR3 nucleotides are TGTGCCACCAGTGATTTCCAAGAGACCCAGTACTTC.

This clonotype was detected ten times or more. This chain links TRBV5-1 with TRBJ1-4, with D perhaps TRBD1 (5 bases). This CDR3 comprises 15 residues. Per germline, CDR1 SGHRS and CDR2 YFSETQ. V dropped 4 bases and J dropped 0 bases, with 10 bases sitting between them. CDR3 loop: CASSPVGATNEKLFF. The CDR3 coding sequence is TGCGCCAGCAGCCCAGTAGGGGCAACTAATGAAAAACTGTTTTTT. The full variable domain, with the rest looked up from reference TRBV5-1 and TRBJ1-4, is KAGVTQTPRYLIKTRGQQVTLSCSPISGHRSVSWYQQTPGQGLQFLFEYFSETQRNKGNFPGRFSGRQFSNSRSEMNVSTLELGDSALYLCASSPVGATNEKLFFGSGTQLSVL.

The chain has TRBV19 and TRBJ2-1, with 11 bases fitting TRBD2. CDR1 is LNHDA, CDR2 SQIVND, per germline (reference sequence). The V and J ends lost 10 bases and 10 bases, in that order; junction bases with no gene match: 9. CDR3 length: 13 residues. The CDR3 DNA reads as TGTGCCACTAGCGGGAGGAGGTCTTGGGAGCAGTTCTTC. It yields the protein CATSGRRSWEQFF.

This clonotype appeared many times. This chain uses TRBV5-1 with TRBJ2-2; D tentatively fits TRBD1 or TRBD2 (6 bases each). CDR1 and CDR2 (germline): SGHRS, YFSETQ. This CDR3 spans 14 amino acids. Trimming took off 5 bases at V and 0 bases at J, with 8 bases between the two ends. The CDR3, as DNA: TGCGCCAGCAGAGGGGGGTCGAACACCGGGGAGCTGTTTTTT. Translation gives CASRGGSNTGELFF.

This clonotype was seen many times. This chain connects TRBV6-5 to TRBJ2-1; TRBD1 aligns across 7 bases. CDR3 size: 14 residues. Trimming took 6 bases from V and 4 from J; bases not matched to a gene: 6. CDR1 and CDR2 from the germline V gene are MNHEY and SVGAGI. The chain's CDR3 is CASRTGQRYNEQFF. The CDR3 DNA sequence: TGTGCCAGCAGGACAGGGCAGAGATACAATGAGCAGTTCTTC.